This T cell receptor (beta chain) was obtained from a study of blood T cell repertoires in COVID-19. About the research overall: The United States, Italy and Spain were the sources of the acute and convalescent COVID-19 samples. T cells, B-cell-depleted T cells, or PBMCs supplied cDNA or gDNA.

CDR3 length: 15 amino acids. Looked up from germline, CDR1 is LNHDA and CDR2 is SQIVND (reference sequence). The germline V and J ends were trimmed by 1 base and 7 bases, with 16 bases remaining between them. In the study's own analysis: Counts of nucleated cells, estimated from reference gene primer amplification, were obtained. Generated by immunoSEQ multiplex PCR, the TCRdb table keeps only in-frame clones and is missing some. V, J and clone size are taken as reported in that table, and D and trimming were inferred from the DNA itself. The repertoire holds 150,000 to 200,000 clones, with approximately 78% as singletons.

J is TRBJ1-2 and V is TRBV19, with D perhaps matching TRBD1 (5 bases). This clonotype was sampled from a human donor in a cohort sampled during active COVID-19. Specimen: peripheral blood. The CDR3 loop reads CASSIAGSPGGGYTF. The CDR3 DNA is TGTGCCAGTAGTATAGCTGGCAGCCCCGGGGGTGGCTACACCTTC.